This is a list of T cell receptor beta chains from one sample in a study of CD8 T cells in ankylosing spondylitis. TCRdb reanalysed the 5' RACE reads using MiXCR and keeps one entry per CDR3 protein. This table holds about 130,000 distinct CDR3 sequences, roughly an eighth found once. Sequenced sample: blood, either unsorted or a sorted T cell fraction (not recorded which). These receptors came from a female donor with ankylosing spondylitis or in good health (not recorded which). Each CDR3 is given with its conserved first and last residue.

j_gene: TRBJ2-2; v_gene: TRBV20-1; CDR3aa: CSAPKGGELFF
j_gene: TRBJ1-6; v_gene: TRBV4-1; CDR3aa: CASMGQDSPLHF
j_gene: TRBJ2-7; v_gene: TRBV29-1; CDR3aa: CSASEGDSYEQYF
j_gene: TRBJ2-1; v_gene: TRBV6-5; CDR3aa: CASSYNSPLYNEQFF
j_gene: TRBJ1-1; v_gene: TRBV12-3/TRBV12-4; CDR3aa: CASSLRGDRTLNTDAFF
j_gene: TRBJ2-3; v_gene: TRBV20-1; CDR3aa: CSAFHWGETDTQYF
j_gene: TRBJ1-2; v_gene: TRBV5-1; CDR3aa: CASSLDMYGYTF
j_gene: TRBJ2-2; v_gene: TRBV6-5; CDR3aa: CASSYSGGPGELFF
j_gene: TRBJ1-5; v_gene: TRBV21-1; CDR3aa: CASSKVLSGTGVFRYNQPQHF
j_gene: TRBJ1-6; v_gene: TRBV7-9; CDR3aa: CATAPGQGNSPLHF
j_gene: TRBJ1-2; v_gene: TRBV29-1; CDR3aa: CSVVNEGYTF
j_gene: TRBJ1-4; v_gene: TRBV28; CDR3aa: CASSLGTTGFNEKLFF
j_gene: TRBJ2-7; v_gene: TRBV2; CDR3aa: CAKRQGKLDEQYF
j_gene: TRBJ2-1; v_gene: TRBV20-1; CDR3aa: CSASEPRTSGSGEQFF
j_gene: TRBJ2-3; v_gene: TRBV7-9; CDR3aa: CASNQGLALGTDTQYF
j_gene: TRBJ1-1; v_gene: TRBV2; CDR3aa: CASGLGLTNTEAFF
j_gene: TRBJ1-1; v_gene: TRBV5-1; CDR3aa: CASSLDRGQTEAFF
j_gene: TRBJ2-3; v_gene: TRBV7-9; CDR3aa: CASSSSASTDTQYF
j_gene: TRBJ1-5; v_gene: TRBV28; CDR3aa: CASSLAGVGQPQHF
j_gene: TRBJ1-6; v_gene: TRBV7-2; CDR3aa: CASSLDGGANSPLHF
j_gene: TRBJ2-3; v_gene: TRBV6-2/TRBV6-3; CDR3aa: CASSSSSPFGLVPDLTDTQYF
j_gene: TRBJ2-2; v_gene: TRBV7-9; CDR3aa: CASSSLLVPLRTGELFF
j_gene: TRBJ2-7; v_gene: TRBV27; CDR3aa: CASRDSRKQGAMYEQYF
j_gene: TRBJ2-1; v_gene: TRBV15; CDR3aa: CATSTDRGLYNEQFF
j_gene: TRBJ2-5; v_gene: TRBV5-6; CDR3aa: CASSLGGGIVTQETQYF
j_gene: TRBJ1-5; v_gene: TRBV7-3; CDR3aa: CASSPIPGGNQPQHF
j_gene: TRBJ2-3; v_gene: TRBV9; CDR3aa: CASRASGGGDTQYF
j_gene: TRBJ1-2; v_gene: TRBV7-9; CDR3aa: CASSHSDGYTF
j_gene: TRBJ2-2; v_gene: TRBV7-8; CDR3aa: CASSLRESNTGELFF
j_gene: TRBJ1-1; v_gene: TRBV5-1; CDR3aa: CASGASGGAMNTEAFF
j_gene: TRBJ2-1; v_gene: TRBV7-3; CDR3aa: CASSPDRGRVNEQFF
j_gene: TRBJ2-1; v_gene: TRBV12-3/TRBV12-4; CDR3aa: CASRETSDYNEQFF
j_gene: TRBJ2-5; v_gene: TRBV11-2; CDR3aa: CASGLEWQIQETQYF
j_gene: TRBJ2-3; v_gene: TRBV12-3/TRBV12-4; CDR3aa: CASTREGLYTDTQYF
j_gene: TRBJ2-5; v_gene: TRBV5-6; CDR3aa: CASSFRLAGGLETQYF
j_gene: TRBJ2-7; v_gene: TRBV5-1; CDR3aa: CASSVGLEQYF
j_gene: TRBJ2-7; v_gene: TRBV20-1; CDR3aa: CSGRESTYEQYF
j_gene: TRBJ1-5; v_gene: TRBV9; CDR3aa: CASSVGQGGNQPQHF
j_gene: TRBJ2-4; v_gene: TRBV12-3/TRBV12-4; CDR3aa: CASSFGLAKNIQYF
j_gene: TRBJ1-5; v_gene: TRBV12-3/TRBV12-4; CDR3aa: CASSRTTHQPQHF
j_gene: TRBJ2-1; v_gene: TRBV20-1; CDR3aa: CSARDRGGSYNEQFF
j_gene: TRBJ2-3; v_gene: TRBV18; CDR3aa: CASSPRGGIADTQYF
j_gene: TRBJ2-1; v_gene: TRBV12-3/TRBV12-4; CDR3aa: CASSQSGNRNEQFF
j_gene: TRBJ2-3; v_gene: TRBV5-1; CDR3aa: CASSYPGQSTDTQYF
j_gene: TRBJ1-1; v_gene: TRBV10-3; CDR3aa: CAIGRNTEAFF
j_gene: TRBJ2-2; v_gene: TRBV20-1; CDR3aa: CSARRGDGIGELFF
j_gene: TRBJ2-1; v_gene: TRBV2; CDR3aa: CASSPRVAGGPSGVNEQFF
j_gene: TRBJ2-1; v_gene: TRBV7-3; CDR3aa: CASSPGSDAEQFF
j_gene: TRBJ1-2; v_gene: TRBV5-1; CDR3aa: CASSLLGRDYGYTF
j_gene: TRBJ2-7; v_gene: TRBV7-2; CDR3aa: CASSVGASNSYEQYF
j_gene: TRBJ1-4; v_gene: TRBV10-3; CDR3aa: CAISEIGFNEKLFF
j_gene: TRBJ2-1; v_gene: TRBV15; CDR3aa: CATSSQPGLAGEQFF
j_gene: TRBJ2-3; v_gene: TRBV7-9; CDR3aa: CASSSRQDPPDTQYF
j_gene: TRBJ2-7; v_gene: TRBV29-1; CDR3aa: CSGLLHGTDFYEQYF
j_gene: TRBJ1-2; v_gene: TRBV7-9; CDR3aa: CASSLGDTNYGYTF